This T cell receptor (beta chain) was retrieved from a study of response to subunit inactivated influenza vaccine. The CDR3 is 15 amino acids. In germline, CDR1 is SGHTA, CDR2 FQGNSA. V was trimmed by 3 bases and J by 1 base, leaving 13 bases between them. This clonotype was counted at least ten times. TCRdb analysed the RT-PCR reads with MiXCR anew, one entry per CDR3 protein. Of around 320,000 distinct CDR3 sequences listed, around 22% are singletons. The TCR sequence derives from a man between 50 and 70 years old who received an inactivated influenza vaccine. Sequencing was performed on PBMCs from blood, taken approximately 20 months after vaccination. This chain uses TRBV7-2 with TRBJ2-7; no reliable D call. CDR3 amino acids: CASSFSPILSYEQYF. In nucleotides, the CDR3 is TGTGCCAGCAGCTTTAGTCCTATTCTTTCCTACGAGCAGTACTTC.